One and the same sample provided the 3 T cell receptor beta chains below, sequenced in a study of cytomegalovirus exposure and HLA in healthy donors. A multiplex PCR was run with 60 Vbeta primers and 13 Jbeta primers. Method: immunoSEQ multiplex PCR; TCRdb's copy keeps in-frame clones and lacks some. The sample includes tens of thousands of clones, roughly 66% of them seen just once. The material sequenced was PBMCs. These receptors came from a woman between 45 and 60 years old in good health and CMV-seronegative.

The chain combines TRBV4-3 with TRBJ2-3; 10 positions match TRBD2. V dropped 1 base and J dropped 8; count of bases not matched to a gene: 9. The CDR3 runs to 16 residues. Germline CDR1 is LGHNA and CDR2 is YSLEER. The CDR3 sequence: CASSQGSTSGVGTQYF. CDR3 sequence (DNA): TGCGCCAGCAGCCAAGGTTCTACTAGCGGGGTGGGTACGCAGTATTTT.

The chain uses TRBV7-3 and TRBJ2-5; D call uncertain. V lost 2 bases and J 1 base, leaving 11 bases between the germline ends. Germline V gene lookup returns CDR1 SGHTA and CDR2 FQGTGA. The CDR3 runs to 15 residues. In nucleotides, the CDR3 is TGTGCCAGCAGCTTATTCCCAGGAATCCAAGAGACCCAGTACTTC. This encodes CASSLFPGIQETQYF.

The chain uses TRBV6-5 and TRBJ1-1; D is unclear. Trimming left V 8 bases short and J 3 bases short, with 10 bases between. The CDR3 runs to 12 residues. From germline, CDR1 is MNHEY and CDR2 SVGAGI. The CDR3 DNA is TGTGCCAGCGGTGAGATCTACACTGAAGCTTTCTTT. Translation gives CASGEIYTEAFF.